The T cell receptor (beta chain) under discussion was sequenced for a study of T cells after yellow fever vaccination. Broader study findings: Clonotypes appearing in both CD4 and CD8 compartments existed, and their share was small. By day 5 rather than day 15, the secondary response had peaked, though it was weaker. Subsequent to the booster, the majority of primary-vaccination clones reappeared (roughly 95% CD4, approximately 90% CD8).

They built TCR cDNA with 5'RACE template switching, a step that put in a universal primer site and UMIs. TCRdb reprocessed the 5' RACE reads via MiXCR and lists one record per CDR3 protein. The sample consists of roughly 120,000 distinct CDR3 sequences, 7.4% of them appearing once. In this sample, this clonotype turned up a few times. Its antigen is unknown. This specimen was CD4+ T cells sorted from PBMCs, taken 10 days after the first yellow fever vaccination. The clonotype was recovered from a man in his late teens or twenties who received the YFV17D yellow fever vaccine.

CDR3 residues: CAWSVGGYTGELFF. CDR3 coding DNA: TGTGCCTGGAGTGTCGGGGGATACACCGGGGAGCTGTTTTTT. The J gene is TRBJ2-2, the V gene TRBV30; maybe TRBD2 (6 bases). Trimming cost V 0 bases and J 3 bases, with 8 bases left between them. CDR1 is GTSNPN, CDR2 SVGIG, per germline (reference sequence). CDR3 length: 14 residues.